This T cell receptor (beta chain) was recovered during a study of OX40 agonist ivuxolimab in advanced cancers. Looking at the study overall: Previous treatment with anti-PD-1, anti-PD-L1 or anti-CTLA-4 therapy was allowed; 40% had received some.

This CDR3 spans 15 amino acids. Trimming removed 1 base at V and 7 bases at J, with 14 bases between. CDR1 and CDR2 from the germline V gene are MGHRA and YSYEKL. Profiled with immunoSEQ multiplex PCR; TCRdb holds only in-frame clones, not every one. This table has approximately 90,000 clones, 91% appearing once. Comment on this clone: Its cognate antigen is unknown.

Study results and limitations: Patients who responded partially at 0.1-3.0 mg/kg showed clonal expansion ranking among the lowest.

The sample in question was CD4+ or CD8+ T cells sorted from blood, obtained in a trial of the OX40 agonist ivuxolimab. This sequence joins TRBV4-1 and TRBJ1-5; D is ambiguous. The receptor's source is an adult with an advanced solid tumor such as melanoma, head and neck, liver or kidney cancer. This CDR3 is CASSQVVGNRQPQHF. In nucleotides, the CDR3 is TGCGCCAGCAGCCAAGTCGTAGGGAATCGACAGCCCCAGCATTTT.